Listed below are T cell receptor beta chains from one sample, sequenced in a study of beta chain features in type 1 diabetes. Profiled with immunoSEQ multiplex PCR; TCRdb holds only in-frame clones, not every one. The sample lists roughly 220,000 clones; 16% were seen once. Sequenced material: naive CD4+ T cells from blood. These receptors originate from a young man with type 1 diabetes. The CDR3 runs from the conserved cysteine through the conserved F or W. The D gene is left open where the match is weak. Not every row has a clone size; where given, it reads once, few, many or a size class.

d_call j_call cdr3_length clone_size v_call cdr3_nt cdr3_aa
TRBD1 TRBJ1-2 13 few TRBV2 TGTGCCGCATCCGGGACAGGGAACTATGGCTACACCTTC CAASGTGNYGYTF
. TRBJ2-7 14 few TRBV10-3 TGTGCCATCAGTGAGTCGACACGGAGCTACGAGCAGTACTTC CAISESTRSYEQYF
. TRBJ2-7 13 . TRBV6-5 TGTGCCAGCAGTTACATAGGGTCCTACGAGCAGTACTTC CASSYIGSYEQYF
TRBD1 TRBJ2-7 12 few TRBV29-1 TGCAGCGTTGTACAGGGGGCGCGGGAGCAGTACTTC CSVVQGAREQYF
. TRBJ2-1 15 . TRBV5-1 TGCGCCAGCAGCGGGTATCAGGGATCAGGCAGTGAGCAGTTCTTC CASSGYQGSGSEQFF
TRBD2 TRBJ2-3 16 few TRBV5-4 TGTGCCAGCAGCTTGAAGGCTAGCGGTGACACAGATACGCAGTATTTT CASSLKASGDTDTQYF
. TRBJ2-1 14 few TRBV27 TGTGCCAGCAGTCATAAGACAAAACCGGGACGCGTCTTCTTC CASSHKTKPGRVFF
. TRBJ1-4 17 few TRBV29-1 TGCAGCGGGGCCGGGGATCCCCAGGATAGGACTAATGAAAAACTGTTTTTT CSGAGDPQDRTNEKLFF
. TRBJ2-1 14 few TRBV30 TGTGCCTGGATTTCCCGAGGAGCGAGGAATGAGCAGTTCTTC CAWISRGARNEQFF
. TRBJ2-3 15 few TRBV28 TGTGCCAGCGCCCCAACAGGAGGAGCGAAAGATACGCAGTATTTT CASAPTGGAKDTQYF
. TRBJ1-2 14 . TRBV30 TGTGCCTGGAGTGTACGACAGGACTACTATGGCTACACCTTC CAWSVRQDYYGYTF
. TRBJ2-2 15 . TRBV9 TGTGCCAGCAGCGCCCGCCGGGGGTTGTCCGGGGAGCTGTTTTTT CASSARRGLSGELFF
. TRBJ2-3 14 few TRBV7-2 TGTGCCAGCAGCGTAGGTCCAAGCACAGATACGCAGTATTTT CASSVGPSTDTQYF
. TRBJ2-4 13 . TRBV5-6 TGTGCCAGCAGCTTGATTACAGAAAACATTCAGTACTTC CASSLITENIQYF
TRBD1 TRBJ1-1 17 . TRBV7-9 TGTGCCAGCAGCCGGATGGGCACAGGGGGAATGAACACTGAAGCTTTCTTT CASSRMGTGGMNTEAFF
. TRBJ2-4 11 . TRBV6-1 TGTGCCAGCAGGGAAAACAGACTTCAGTACTTC CASRENRLQYF
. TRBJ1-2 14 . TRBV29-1 TGCAGCGTCGCCACCCTAGCGGGGGGCTTCGGCTACACCTTC CSVATLAGGFGYTF
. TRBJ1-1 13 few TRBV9 TGTGCCAGCAGCACCGTCAGGGACACTGAAGCTTTCTTT CASSTVRDTEAFF
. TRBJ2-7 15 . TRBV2 TGTGCCAGCAGCCCCGAGTCGGGGGACGACTACGAGCAGTACTTC CASSPESGDDYEQYF
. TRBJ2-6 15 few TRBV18 TGTGCCAGCTCACCACAAGGTTCTGGGGCCAACGTCCTGACTTTC CASSPQGSGANVLTF
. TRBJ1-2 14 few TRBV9 TGTGCCAGCAGCCCCCGTACACGCGCACCGGGCTACACCTTC CASSPRTRAPGYTF
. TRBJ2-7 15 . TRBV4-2 TGTGCCAGCAGCCAAACTCGCGGAGACTCCTACGAGCAGTACTTC CASSQTRGDSYEQYF